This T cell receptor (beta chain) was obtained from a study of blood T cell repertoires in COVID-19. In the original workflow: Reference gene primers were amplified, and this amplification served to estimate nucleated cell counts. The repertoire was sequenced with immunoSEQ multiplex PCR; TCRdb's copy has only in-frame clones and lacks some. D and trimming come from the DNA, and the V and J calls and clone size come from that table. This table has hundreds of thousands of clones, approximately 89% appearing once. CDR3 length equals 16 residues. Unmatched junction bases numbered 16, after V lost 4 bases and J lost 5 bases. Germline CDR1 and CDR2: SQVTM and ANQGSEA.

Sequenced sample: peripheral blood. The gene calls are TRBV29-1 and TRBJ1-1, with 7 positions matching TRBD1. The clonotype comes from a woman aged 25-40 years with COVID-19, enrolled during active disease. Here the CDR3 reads CSVVLRAPGGGTEAFF. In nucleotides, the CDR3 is TGCAGCGTTGTCCTGCGGGCCCCAGGGGGTGGGACTGAAGCTTTCTTT. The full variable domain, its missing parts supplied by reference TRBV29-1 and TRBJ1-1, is SAVISQKPSRDICQRGTSLTIQCQVDSQVTMMFWYRQQPGQSLTLIATANQGSEATYESGFVIDKFPISRPNLTFSTLTVSNMSPEDSSIYLCSVVLRAPGGGTEAFFGQGTRLTVV.